A selection of T cell receptor beta chains follows, all from one sample in a study of T cell changes during pregnancy in multiple sclerosis. Using immunoSEQ multiplex PCR, the repertoire was profiled, and TCRdb retains in-frame clones only, with some absent. The sample shows under 45,000 clones, roughly 93% of them seen only once. The input for sequencing was CD4+ T cells from peripheral blood mononuclear cells, taken after pregnancy. Every receptor here comes from a female donor with multiple sclerosis, enrolled in a pregnancy study. Both conserved end residues are part of each CDR3. The D gene is left open where the match is weak. A row's size may be missing; if present it is once, few, many or a size class.

cdr3_length,d_call,v_call,clone_size,j_call,cdr3_aa,cdr3_nt
20,TRBD2,TRBV7-8,.,TRBJ2-2,CASSLGPGTSGGARTGELFF,TGTGCCAGCAGCTTAGGACCAGGGACTAGCGGGGGGGCTCGGACCGGGGAGCTGTTTTTT
16,.,TRBV19,.,TRBJ2-1,CASSIDLVMRNNEQFF,TGTGCCAGTAGTATCGATCTAGTCATGCGAAACAATGAGCAGTTCTTC
15,TRBD1,TRBV5-4,.,TRBJ1-1,CASSLTGGVGTEAFF,TGTGCCAGCAGCTTGACAGGGGGCGTCGGCACTGAAGCTTTCTTT
14,.,TRBV6-5,.,TRBJ2-3,CASRQSGSGDTQYF,TGTGCCAGCAGACAAAGCGGGTCGGGAGATACGCAGTATTTT
15,TRBD1,TRBV5-6,.,TRBJ1-1,CASSLDPGGVTEAFF,TGTGCCAGCAGCTTGGACCCAGGGGGCGTCACTGAAGCTTTCTTT
14,.,TRBV6-5,.,TRBJ2-7,CASNQGGALPEQYF,TGTGCCAGCAACCAAGGAGGGGCGCTTCCCGAGCAGTACTTC
15,.,TRBV4-1,.,TRBJ1-3,CASSQDLTKGNTIYF,TGCGCCAGCAGCCAAGATTTGACTAAAGGAAACACCATATATTTT
13,.,TRBV5-4,.,TRBJ2-7,CASSFPQLREQYF,TGTGCCAGCAGCTTCCCCCAATTGAGGGAGCAGTACTTC
14,.,TRBV18,.,TRBJ1-3,CASSPLGLRNTIYF,TGTGCCAGCTCACCGCTGGGACTCAGAAACACCATATATTTT
13,.,TRBV6-1,.,TRBJ1-5,CASTGVFNQPQHF,TGTGCCAGCACCGGGGTTTTCAATCAGCCCCAGCATTTT
17,TRBD1,TRBV19,.,TRBJ1-5,CASSWDRVALEDQPQHF,TGTGCCAGTAGCTGGGACAGGGTTGCCTTGGAGGATCAGCCCCAGCATTTT
14,.,TRBV6-5,once,TRBJ2-7,CASSYSQDSYEQYF,TGTGCCAGCAGTTACTCCCAGGACTCCTACGAGCAGTACTTC
10,.,TRBV20-1,.,TRBJ2-7,CSALSYEQYF,TGCAGTGCTCTTAGCTACGAGCAGTACTTC
14,.,TRBV21-1,.,TRBJ1-1,CASSPDRQNTEAFF,TGTGCCAGCAGCCCGGACAGACAGAACACTGAAGCTTTCTTT
14,TRBD1,TRBV5-4,.,TRBJ1-1,CASSFDRGYTEAFF,TGTGCCAGCAGCTTTGACAGGGGATACACTGAAGCTTTCTTT
17,TRBD2,TRBV11-1,.,TRBJ2-5,CASSLARLAGGQETQYF,TGTGCCAGCAGCTTAGCCCGACTAGCGGGGGGACAAGAGACCCAGTACTTC
15,TRBD1,TRBV6-6,.,TRBJ1-2,CASSGGTANGYGYTF,TGTGCCAGCAGTGGCGGGACAGCTAATGGCTATGGCTACACCTTC
13,TRBD1,TRBV11-1,.,TRBJ2-7,CASSLGQGNEQYF,TGTGCCAGCAGCCTGGGACAGGGGAACGAGCAGTACTTC
13,.,TRBV7-9,.,TRBJ2-5,CASGAVIQETQYF,TGTGCCAGCGGCGCGGTCATACAAGAGACCCAGTACTTC
14,TRBD2,TRBV5-6,once,TRBJ2-5,CASSLVSGGETQYF,TGTGCCAGCAGCTTGGTTAGCGGGGGTGAGACCCAGTACTTC
14,.,TRBV2,.,TRBJ2-1,CASSFEGRRNEQFF,TGTGCCAGCAGTTTTGAGGGTAGACGCAATGAGCAGTTCTTC
15,TRBD1,TRBV5-4,.,TRBJ1-1,CASSLPGQKNTEAFF,TGTGCCAGCAGCCTGCCGGGACAGAAGAACACTGAAGCTTTCTTT
15,.,TRBV29-1,.,TRBJ1-2,CSVEAGGRTNYGYTF,TGCAGCGTTGAAGCGGGTGGCAGAACTAACTATGGCTACACCTTC
14,TRBD1,TRBV7-9,.,TRBJ2-7,CASSRQGLPYEQYF,TGTGCCAGCAGTCGACAGGGTTTGCCCTACGAGCAGTACTTC
14,.,TRBV4-1,.,TRBJ1-1,CASSHPVLNTEAFF,TGCGCCAGCAGCCACCCAGTCTTGAACACTGAAGCTTTCTTT
17,TRBD1,TRBV5-4,once,TRBJ1-2,CASSLDAFPGQDYGYTF,TGTGCCAGCAGCTTGGATGCGTTTCCGGGACAGGACTATGGCTACACCTTC
11,.,TRBV29-1,.,TRBJ1-4,CSVERNEKLFF,TGCAGCGTTGAGAGGAATGAAAAACTGTTTTTT
14,.,TRBV10-3,.,TRBJ1-2,CAISDPQALGGYTF,TGTGCCATCAGTGACCCTCAGGCGTTAGGTGGCTACACCTTC
15,.,TRBV6-1,.,TRBJ2-5,CASSVGSISQETQYF,TGTGCCAGCAGTGTTGGGAGCATAAGCCAAGAGACCCAGTACTTC
14,.,TRBV29-1,.,TRBJ1-4,CSARGGRANEKLFF,TGCAGCGCCCGTGGGGGGAGAGCTAATGAAAAACTGTTTTTT
16,.,TRBV7-9,.,TRBJ2-1,CASSSWGGGPYNEQFF,TGTGCCAGCAGCTCGTGGGGCGGGGGCCCCTACAATGAGCAGTTCTTC
17,TRBD1,TRBV4-1,.,TRBJ2-2,CASSQDTQGANTGELFF,TGCGCCAGCAGCCAAGACACACAGGGGGCGAACACCGGGGAGCTGTTTTTT
14,.,TRBV7-6,.,TRBJ1-1,CASSPDTSRTEAFF,TGTGCCAGCAGCCCCGACACCTCCCGAACTGAAGCTTTCTTT
15,.,TRBV7-2,.,TRBJ2-1,CASSPGGPLYNEQFF,TGTGCCAGCAGCCCAGGAGGCCCCTTGTACAATGAGCAGTTCTTC
15,TRBD2,TRBV5-8,.,TRBJ2-3,CASSLGGASTDTQYF,TGTGCCAGCAGCCTCGGGGGGGCTAGCACAGATACGCAGTATTTT
16,TRBD1,TRBV5-1,.,TRBJ1-4,CASSSTQGGTNEKLFF,TGCGCCAGCAGCTCTACACAAGGGGGCACTAATGAAAAACTGTTTTTT
13,.,TRBV19,.,TRBJ1-5,CASSPTAGQPQHF,TGTGCCAGTAGCCCGACAGCGGGTCAGCCCCAGCATTTT
12,.,TRBV13,.,TRBJ1-2,CASSLDSRGYTF,TGTGCCAGCAGCTTAGACAGTCGCGGCTACACCTTC
13,.,TRBV27,.,TRBJ1-1,CATLGGMNTEAFF,TGTGCCACACTAGGGGGAATGAACACTGAAGCTTTCTTT
15,.,TRBV6-6,.,TRBJ1-3,CASREETVIGNTIYF,TGTGCCAGCAGGGAAGAGACAGTAATCGGAAACACCATATATTTT
15,.,TRBV28,.,TRBJ1-1,CASSLIGQLNTEAFF,TGTGCCAGCAGCCTTATCGGACAGTTGAACACTGAAGCTTTCTTT
15,TRBD2,TRBV5-1,.,TRBJ2-7,CASRLLAGTSYEQYF,TGCGCCAGCAGACTCTTAGCGGGGACCTCCTACGAGCAGTACTTC
15,TRBD1,TRBV15,.,TRBJ2-7,CATSRDRGSTYEQYF,TGTGCCACCAGCAGAGACAGGGGGTCAACCTACGAGCAGTACTTT
15,.,TRBV6-1,.,TRBJ2-5,CASSTGWGDQETQYF,TGTGCCAGCAGTACCGGATGGGGGGACCAAGAGACCCAGTACTTC
15,.,TRBV11-3,.,TRBJ2-3,CASSPDSTSTDTQYF,TGTGCCAGCAGCCCGGACTCCACTAGCACAGATACGCAGTATTTT
12,TRBD1,TRBV7-7,.,TRBJ1-1,CASGIDRAEAFF,TGTGCTAGCGGGATTGACAGGGCTGAAGCTTTCTTT
14,TRBD1,TRBV5-1,.,TRBJ2-7,CASSTWDRGNEQYF,TGCGCCAGCAGCACCTGGGACAGGGGGAACGAGCAGTACTTC
16,.,TRBV5-1,.,TRBJ2-1,CASSLQAASSYNEQFF,TGCGCCAGCAGCTTGCAGGCTGCGAGCTCCTACAATGAGCAGTTCTTC
15,TRBD2,TRBV27,.,TRBJ2-5,CASSSLAGGQETQYF,TGTGCCAGCAGTTCCCTAGCGGGGGGACAAGAGACCCAGTACTTC